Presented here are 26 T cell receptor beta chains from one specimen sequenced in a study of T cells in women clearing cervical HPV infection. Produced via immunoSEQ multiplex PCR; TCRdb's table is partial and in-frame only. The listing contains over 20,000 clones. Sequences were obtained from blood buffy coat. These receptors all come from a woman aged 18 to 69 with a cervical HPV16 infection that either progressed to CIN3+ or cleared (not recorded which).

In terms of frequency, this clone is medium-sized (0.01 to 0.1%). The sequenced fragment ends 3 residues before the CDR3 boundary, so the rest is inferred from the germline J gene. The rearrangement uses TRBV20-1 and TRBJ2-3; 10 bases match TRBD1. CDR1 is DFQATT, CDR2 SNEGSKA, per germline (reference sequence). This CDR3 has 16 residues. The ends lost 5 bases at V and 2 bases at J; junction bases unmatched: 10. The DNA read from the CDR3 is TGCAGTGCTTCCGGGACAGGGGATAGATTCACAGATACG. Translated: CSASGTGDRFTDT. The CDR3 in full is CSASGTGDRFTDTQYF.

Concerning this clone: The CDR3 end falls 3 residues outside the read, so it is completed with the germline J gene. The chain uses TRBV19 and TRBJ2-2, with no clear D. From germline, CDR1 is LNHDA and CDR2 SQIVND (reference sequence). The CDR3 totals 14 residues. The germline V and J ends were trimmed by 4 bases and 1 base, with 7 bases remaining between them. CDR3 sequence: CASSSPGNTGELFF. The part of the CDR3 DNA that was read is TGTGCCAGTAGTAGCCCCGGGAACACCGGGGAG. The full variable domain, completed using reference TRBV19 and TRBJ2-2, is DGGITQSPKYLFRKEGQNVTLSCEQNLNHDAMYWYRQDPGQGLRLIYYSQIVNDFQKGDIAEGYSVSREKKESFPLTVTSAQKNPTAFYLCASSSPGNTGELFFGEGSRLTVL.

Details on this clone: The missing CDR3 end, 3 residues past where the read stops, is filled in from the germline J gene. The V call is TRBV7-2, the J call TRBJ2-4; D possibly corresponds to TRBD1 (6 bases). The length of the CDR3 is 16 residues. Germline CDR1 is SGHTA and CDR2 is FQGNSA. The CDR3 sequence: CASSLARWGPNYGQYF. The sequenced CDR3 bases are TGTGCCAGCAGCTTAGCGCGTTGGGGGCCCAACTATGGT. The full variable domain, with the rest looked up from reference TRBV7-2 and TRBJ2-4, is GAGVSQSPSNKVTEKGKDVELRCDPISGHTALYWYRQSLGQGLEFLIYFQGNSAPDKSGLPSDRFSAERTGGSVSTLTIQRTQQEDSAVYLCASSLARWGPNYGQYFGAGTRLSVL.

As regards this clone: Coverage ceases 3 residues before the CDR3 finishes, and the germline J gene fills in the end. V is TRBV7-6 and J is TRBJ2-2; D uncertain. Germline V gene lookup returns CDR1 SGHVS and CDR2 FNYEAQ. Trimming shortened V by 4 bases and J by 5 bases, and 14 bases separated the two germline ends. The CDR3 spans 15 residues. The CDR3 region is CASSSGSGFTGELFF. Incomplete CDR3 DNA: TGTGCCAGCAGCTCAGGTTCTGGGTTTACCGGGGAG.

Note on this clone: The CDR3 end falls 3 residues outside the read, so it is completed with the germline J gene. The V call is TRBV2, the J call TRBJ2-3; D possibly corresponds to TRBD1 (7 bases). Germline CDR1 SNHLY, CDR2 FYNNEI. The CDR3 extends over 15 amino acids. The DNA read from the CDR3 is TGTGCCAGCAGTTGGCGGGACAGTTTAGGGGAGACG. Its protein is CASSWRDSLGET. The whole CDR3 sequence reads CASSWRDSLGETQYF.

Partial CDR3 DNA: TGTGCCAGCAGCTTAGGCATGAGTGGCGGGGGTACG. Translating it yields CASSLGMSGGGT. In full, the CDR3 reads CASSLGMSGGGTQYF. The chain is built from TRBV7-2 and TRBJ2-3; 7 bases line up with TRBD2. The observed sequence ends 3 residues before the CDR3 terminus, with the missing tail filled in from the germline J gene. The CDR3 has 15 residues. V lost 1 base and J lost 8; bases outside the gene matches: 9. The germline gives CDR1 SGHTA, CDR2 FQGNSA.

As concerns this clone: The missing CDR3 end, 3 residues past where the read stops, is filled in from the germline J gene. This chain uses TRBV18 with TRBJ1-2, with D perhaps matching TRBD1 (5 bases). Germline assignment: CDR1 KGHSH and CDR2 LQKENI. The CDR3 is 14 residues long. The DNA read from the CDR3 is TGTGCCAGCTCACTAACCAGGGAACCCTACGAC. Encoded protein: CASSLTREPYD. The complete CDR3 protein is CASSLTREPYDYTF.

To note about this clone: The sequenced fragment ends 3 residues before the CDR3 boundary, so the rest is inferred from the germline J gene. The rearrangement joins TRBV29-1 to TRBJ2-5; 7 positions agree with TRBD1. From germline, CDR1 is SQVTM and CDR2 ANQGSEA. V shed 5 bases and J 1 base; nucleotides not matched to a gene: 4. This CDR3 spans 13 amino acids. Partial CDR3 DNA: TGCAGCGTTAAGGGACAGCTCCAAGAGACC. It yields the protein CSVKGQLQET. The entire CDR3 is CSVKGQLQETQYF.

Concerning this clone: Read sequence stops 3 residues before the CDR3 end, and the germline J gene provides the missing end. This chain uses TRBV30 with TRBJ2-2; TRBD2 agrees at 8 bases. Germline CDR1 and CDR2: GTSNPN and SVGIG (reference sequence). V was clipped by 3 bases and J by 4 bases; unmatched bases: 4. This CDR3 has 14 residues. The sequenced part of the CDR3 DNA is TGTGCCTGGAGCATACGGGGGGGCACCGGGGAG. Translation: CAWSIRGGTGE. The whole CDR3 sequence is CAWSIRGGTGELFF.

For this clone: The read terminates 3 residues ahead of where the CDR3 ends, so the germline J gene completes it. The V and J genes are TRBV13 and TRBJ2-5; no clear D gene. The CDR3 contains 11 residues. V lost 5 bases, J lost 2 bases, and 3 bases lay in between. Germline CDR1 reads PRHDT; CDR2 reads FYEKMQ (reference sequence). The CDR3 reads CASSPQETQYF. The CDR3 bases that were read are TGTGCCAGCAGCCCACAAGAGACC. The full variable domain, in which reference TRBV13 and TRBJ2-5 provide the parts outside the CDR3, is AAGVIQSPRHLIKEKRETATLKCYPIPRHDTVYWYQQGPGQDPQFLISFYEKMQSDKGSIPDRFSAQQFSDYHSELNMSSLELGDSALYFCASSPQETQYFGPGTRLLVL.

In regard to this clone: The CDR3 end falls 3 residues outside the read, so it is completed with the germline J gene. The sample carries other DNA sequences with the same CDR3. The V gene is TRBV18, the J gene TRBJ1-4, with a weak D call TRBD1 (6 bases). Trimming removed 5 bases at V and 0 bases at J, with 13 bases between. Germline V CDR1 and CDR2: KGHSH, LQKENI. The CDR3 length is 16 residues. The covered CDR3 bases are TGTGCCAGCTCATCTACAGGGATAGCAACTAATGAAAAA. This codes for CASSSTGIATNEK. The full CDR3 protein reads CASSSTGIATNEKLFF.

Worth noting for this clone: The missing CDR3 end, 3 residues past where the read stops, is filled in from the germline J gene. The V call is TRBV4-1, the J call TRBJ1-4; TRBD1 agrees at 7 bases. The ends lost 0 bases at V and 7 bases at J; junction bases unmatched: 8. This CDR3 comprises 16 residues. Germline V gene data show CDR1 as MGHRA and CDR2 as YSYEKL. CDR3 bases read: TGCGCCAGCAGCCAAGATGTTCCAGGGGGTGGTGAAAAA. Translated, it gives CASSQDVPGGGEK. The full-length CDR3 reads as CASSQDVPGGGEKLFF.

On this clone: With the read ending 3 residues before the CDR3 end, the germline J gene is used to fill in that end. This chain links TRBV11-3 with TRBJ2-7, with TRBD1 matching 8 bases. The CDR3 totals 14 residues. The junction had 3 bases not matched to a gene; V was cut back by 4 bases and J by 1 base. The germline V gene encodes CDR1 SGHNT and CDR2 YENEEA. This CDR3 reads CASSSGTGSYEQYF. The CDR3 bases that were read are TGTGCCAGCAGCTCCGGGACAGGATCCTACGAG.

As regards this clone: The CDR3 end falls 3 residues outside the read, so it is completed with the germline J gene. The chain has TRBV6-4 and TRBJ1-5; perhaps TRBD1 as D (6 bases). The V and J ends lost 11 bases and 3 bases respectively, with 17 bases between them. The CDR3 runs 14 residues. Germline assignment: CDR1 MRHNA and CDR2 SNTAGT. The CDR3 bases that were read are TGTGCCGACCAAAAACAGGGTACCAATCAGCCC. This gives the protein CADQKQGTNQP. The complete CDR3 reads CADQKQGTNQPQHF.

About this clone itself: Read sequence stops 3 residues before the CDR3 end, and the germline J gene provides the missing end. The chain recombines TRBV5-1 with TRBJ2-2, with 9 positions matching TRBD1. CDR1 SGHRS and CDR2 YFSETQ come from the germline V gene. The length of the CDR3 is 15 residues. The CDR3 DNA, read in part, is TGCGCCAGCAGCTTGGGGGACAGGGATGGATCACCG. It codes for CASSLGDRDGSP. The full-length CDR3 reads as CASSLGDRDGSPLFF.

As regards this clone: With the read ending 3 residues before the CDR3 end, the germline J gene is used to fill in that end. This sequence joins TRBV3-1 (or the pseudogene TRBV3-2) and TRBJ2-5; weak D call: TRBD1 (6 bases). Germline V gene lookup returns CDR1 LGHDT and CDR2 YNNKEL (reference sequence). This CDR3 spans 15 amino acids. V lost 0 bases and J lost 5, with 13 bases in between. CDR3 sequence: CASSQDLQGWETQYF. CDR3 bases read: TGTGCCAGCAGCCAAGACCTTCAGGGGTGGGAGACC.

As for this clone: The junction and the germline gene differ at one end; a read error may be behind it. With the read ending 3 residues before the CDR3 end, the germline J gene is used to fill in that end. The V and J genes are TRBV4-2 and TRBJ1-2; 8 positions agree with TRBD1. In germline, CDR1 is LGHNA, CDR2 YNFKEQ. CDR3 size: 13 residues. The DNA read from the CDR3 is TGCGCCAGCAGCCGAGGACAGGGTGATGGC. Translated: CASSRGQGDG. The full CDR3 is CASSRGQGDGYTF.

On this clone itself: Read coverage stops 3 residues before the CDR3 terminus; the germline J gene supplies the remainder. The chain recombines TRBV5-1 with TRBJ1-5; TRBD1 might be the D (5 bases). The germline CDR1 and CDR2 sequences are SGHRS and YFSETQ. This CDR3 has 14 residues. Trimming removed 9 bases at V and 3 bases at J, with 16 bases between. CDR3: CATPGVTNNQPQHF. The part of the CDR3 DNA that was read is TGCGCCACCCCGGGGGTTACGAACAATCAGCCC.

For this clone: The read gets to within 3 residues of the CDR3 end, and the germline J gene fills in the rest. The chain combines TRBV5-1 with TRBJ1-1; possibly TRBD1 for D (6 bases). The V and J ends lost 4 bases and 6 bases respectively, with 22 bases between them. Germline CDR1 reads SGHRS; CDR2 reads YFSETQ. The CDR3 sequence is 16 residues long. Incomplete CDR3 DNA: TGCGCCAGCAGCAAAGCGGGGACGCGGGGGCTCCCTGAA. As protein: CASSKAGTRGLPE. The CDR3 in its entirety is CASSKAGTRGLPEAFF.

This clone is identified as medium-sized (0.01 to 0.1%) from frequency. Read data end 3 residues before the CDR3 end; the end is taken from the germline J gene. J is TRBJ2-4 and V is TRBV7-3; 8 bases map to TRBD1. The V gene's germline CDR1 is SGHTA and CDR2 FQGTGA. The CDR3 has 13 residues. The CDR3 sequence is CASSSGQGQGQYF. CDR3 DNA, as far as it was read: TGTGCCAGCAGCTCCGGACAGGGACAAGGT.

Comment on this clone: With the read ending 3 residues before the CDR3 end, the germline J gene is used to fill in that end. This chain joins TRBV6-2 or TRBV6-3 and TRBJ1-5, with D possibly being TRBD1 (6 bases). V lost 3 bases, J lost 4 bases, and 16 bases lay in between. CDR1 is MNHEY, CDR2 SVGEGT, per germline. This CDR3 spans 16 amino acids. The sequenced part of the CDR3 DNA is TGTGCCAGCAGTTATCTCCGTCTACAGGGAAATCAGCCC. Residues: CASSYLRLQGNQP. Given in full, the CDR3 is CASSYLRLQGNQPQHF.

The CDR3: CASSLGLTSSYNEQFF. The part of the CDR3 DNA that was read is TGCGCCAGCAGCTTGGGTCTTACTAGCTCCTACAATGAG. The genes are TRBV5-1 and TRBJ2-1, with D possibly being TRBD2 (5 bases). The sequence runs out 3 residues before the end of the CDR3; the remainder is reconstructed from the germline J gene. Germline assignment: CDR1 SGHRS and CDR2 YFSETQ. The CDR3 sequence is 16 residues long. V was clipped by 0 bases and J by 0 bases, with 10 bases between them.

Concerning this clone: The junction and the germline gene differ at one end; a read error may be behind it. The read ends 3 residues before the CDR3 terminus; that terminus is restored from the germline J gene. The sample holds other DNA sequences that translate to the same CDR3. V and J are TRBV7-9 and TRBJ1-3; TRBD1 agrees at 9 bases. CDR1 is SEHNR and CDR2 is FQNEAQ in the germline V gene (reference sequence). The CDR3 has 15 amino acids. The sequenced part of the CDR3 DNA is TGTGCCAGCAGCTCCGGGACAGGGCGTGGAAACACG. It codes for CASSSGTGRGNT. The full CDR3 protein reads CASSSGTGRGNTIYF.

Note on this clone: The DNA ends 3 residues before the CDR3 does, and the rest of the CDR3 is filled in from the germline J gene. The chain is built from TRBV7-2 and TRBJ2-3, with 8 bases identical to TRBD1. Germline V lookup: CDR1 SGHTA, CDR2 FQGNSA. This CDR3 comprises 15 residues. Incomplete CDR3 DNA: TGTGCCAGCAGCCCCCGGACAGGGCCCAATCAGCCG. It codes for CASSPRTGPNQP. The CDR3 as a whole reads CASSPRTGPNQPQYF.

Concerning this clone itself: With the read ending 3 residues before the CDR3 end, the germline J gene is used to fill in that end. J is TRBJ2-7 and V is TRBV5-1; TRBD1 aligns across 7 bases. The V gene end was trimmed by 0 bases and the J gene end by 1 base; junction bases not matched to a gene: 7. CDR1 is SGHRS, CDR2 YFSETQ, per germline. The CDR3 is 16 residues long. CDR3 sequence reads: CASSLGGTASSYEQYF. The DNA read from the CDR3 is TGCGCCAGCAGCTTGGGGGGGACAGCGTCTTCCTACGAG.

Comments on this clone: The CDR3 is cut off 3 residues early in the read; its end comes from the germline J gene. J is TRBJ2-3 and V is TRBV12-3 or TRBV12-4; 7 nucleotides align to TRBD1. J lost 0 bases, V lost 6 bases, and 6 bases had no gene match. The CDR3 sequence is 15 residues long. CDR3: CASRYTGASTDTQYF. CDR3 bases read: TGTGCCAGCAGATATACAGGGGCTAGCACAGATACG.